This TCR beta chain came from a study of beta chain features in type 1 diabetes. This clone came up a few times. The antigen remains unidentified. General study findings and limits: Patients with type 1 diabetes carried fewer insertions and had more deletions at their VDJ junctions.

cDNA synthesis used the whole RNA isolate, giving expressed TCRB sequences. Naive, central memory and regulatory T cell samples produced a mean of approximately 3.5 million reads. Method: immunoSEQ multiplex PCR; TCRdb's copy keeps in-frame clones and lacks some. The sample lists about 270,000 clones; 13% to 15% were seen once. The origin of this receptor is a woman aged 40-49 years in good health. Sequenced material: naive CD4+ T cells from blood.

CDR3 sequence (DNA): TGTGCCAGCAGTGCAACTAGCGGGGGGCACACAGATACGCAGTATTTT. It encodes CASSATSGGHTDTQYF. The chain employs TRBV27 and TRBJ2-3, with 12 positions matching TRBD2. CDR3 size: 16 residues. Germline V CDR1 and CDR2: MNHEY, SMNVEV (reference sequence). V trimming: 5 bases; J trimming: 2 bases; junction bases outside the gene matches: 5.